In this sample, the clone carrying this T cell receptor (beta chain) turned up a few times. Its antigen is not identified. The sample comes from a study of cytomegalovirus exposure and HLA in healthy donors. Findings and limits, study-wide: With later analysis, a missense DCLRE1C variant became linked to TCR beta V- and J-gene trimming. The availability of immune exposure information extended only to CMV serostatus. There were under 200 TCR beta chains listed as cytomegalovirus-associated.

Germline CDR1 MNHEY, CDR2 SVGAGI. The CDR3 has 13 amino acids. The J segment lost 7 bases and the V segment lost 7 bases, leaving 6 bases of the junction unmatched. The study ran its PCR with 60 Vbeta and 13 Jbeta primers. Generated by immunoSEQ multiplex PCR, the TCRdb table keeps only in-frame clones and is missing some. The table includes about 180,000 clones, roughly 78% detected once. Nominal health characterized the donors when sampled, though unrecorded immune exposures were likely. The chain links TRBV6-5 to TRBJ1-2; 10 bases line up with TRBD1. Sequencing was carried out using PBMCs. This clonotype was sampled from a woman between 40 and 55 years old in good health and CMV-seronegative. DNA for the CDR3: TGTGCCAGCACCCGACAGGGGGCGGCTGGCTACACCTTC. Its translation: CASTRQGAAGYTF.